This T cell receptor (beta chain) was captured by sequencing in a study of cytomegalovirus exposure and HLA in healthy donors. Study results and caveats: The study flagged some 170 TCR beta chains as cytomegalovirus-associated.

The method was immunoSEQ multiplex PCR; TCRdb's version includes in-frame clones alone and lacks a portion of them. This table holds fewer than 150,000 clones, around 88% found once. On this clone itself: Its antigen is still unknown.

V dropped 5 bases and J dropped 0; count of bases not matched to a gene: 8. This CDR3 region has 19 residues. Germline loops: CDR1 SGHAT, CDR2 FQNNGV. The sample taken for sequencing was PBMCs. The rearrangement links TRBV11-2 to TRBJ2-1, with TRBD2 matching 15 bases. The TCR originated in a young man in good health and CMV-seronegative. The CDR3 bases are TGTGCCAGCAGCCTGGGACTAGCGGGAGGTTCTAGCTCCTACAATGAGCAGTTCTTC. This sequence encodes CASSLGLAGGSSSYNEQFF.